The 3 T cell receptor beta chains in this list originate from one sample, sequenced in a study of T cells in Graves' hyperthyroidism and ophthalmopathy. Amplification targeted TCR beta CDR3 regions from RNA transcripts. The primer set for the first-round RT-PCR of the TCR CDR3 was HTBI. TCRdb itself ran the multiplex PCR reads through MiXCR, one entry per CDR3 protein. The sample contains about 710,000 distinct CDR3 sequences, about a sixth of which appear only once. The sequencing input was blood. The receptors derive from a man aged 18 to 29 with Graves' hyperthyroidism.

The chain recombines TRBV5-6 with TRBJ2-5; tentatively, D is TRBD1 (5 bases). V shed 2 bases and J shed 4 bases, with 15 bases lying between them. The CDR3 length is 15 residues. CDR1 and CDR2 (germline): SGHDT, YYEEEE. The CDR3 DNA sequence: TGTGCCAGCAGCTTATTTCAGGGATCCGGAGAGACCCAGTACTTC. Protein: CASSLFQGSGETQYF.

This clonotype was detected only a few times. The J gene is TRBJ1-6, the V gene TRBV7-2, with D unclear. Germline CDR1 reads SGHTA; CDR2 reads FQGNSA. V lost 6 bases and J 10 bases, leaving 22 bases between the germline ends. The CDR3 contains 16 residues. The CDR3 DNA follows: TGTGCCAGCAGTCTCCGGCGGGAAGGACTTGGATCACCCCTCCACTTT. Residues: CASSLRREGLGSPLHF.

The chain links TRBV11-2 to TRBJ1-5, with D possibly matching TRBD1 (5 bases). V was pared by 4 bases and J by 4 bases, with 20 bases between. Germline V lookup: CDR1 SGHAT, CDR2 FQNNGV. The CDR3 sequence is 17 residues long. The CDR3 DNA reads TGTGCCAGCAGCTATCCGATCCCCGGGACCCTAAATCAGCCCCAGCATTTT. Its protein is CASSYPIPGTLNQPQHF.